Below, 19 T cell receptor beta chains from the same sample are listed, as sequenced in a study of CD8 T cells in ankylosing spondylitis. Study-wide points: It appeared that ankylosing spondylitis blood was characterized by a TCR beta motif of fewer than 10 highly homologous variants.

Their specific antigens are unknown. TCRdb itself ran the 5' RACE reads through MiXCR, one entry per CDR3 protein. The sample holds about 750,000 distinct CDR3 sequences, 15% to 20% seen once. Sample: blood, either unsorted or a sorted T cell fraction (not recorded which). Receptors were obtained from a male donor with ankylosing spondylitis.

The V and J genes are TRBV20-1 and TRBJ2-3, with 8 positions matching TRBD1. Germline V lookup: CDR1 DFQATT, CDR2 SNEGSKA (reference sequence). J lost 6 bases, V lost 5 bases, and 16 bases had no gene match. The CDR3 has 16 residues. The CDR3 DNA reads as TGCAGTGCTGTCCATCGGGCAGGGGGCGCCGGGGATACGCAGTATTTT. As protein: CSAVHRAGGAGDTQYF.

This clonotype appeared a single time. V usage is TRBV4-2 and J usage is TRBJ2-5; TRBD1 might be the D (5 bases). CDR1 LGHNA and CDR2 YNFKEQ come from the germline V gene. V was shortened by 2 bases and J by 2 bases, with 12 bases between the two germline ends. The CDR3 length is 15 residues. The DNA of the CDR3 is TGTGCCAGCAGCCAAATAGGGGTCCCACAAGAGACCCAGTACTTC. This encodes CASSQIGVPQETQYF.

There are a few counts of this clonotype. V and J are TRBV20-1 and TRBJ2-1; the D is unclear. CDR1 is DFQATT and CDR2 is SNEGSKA in the germline V gene (reference sequence). The CDR3 length is 12 residues. V was cut by 5 bases and J by 4 bases, with 9 bases left in between. The CDR3 here is CSAQSGYNEQFF. For the CDR3, the DNA is TGCAGTGCTCAATCCGGATACAATGAGCAGTTCTTC.

In its sample, this clonotype was seen a few times. This chain joins TRBV29-1 and TRBJ1-1; D gene ambiguous. The V end lost 7 bases, the J end lost 1 base, and 10 bases lay between the germline ends. Germline assignment: CDR1 SQVTM and CDR2 ANQGSEA. This CDR3 has 12 residues. CDR3 in DNA: TGCAGCGCCCTTTCGGCGAACACTGAAGCTTTCTTT. Encoded protein: CSALSANTEAFF.

This clonotype was seen a handful of times. The chain links TRBV20-1 to TRBJ1-3, with D uncertain. CDR1 DFQATT and CDR2 SNEGSKA come from the germline V gene (reference sequence). CDR3 size: 14 residues. The ends were cut back, 0 bases at V and 1 base at J, with 7 bases in the middle. The CDR3 protein is CSARDTASGNTIYF. The CDR3 nucleotides are TGCAGTGCTAGAGACACAGCGTCTGGAAACACCATATATTTT.

In its sample, this clonotype was seen a few times. CDR3 coding DNA: TGCAGTGCTAGAGCCCCGACTAGCACCAATGAGCAGTTCTTC. This translates into CSARAPTSTNEQFF. The rearrangement uses TRBV20-1 and TRBJ2-1; 7 positions match TRBD2. J gave up 6 bases and V 1 base, and 6 bases lay outside the gene matches. CDR1 DFQATT and CDR2 SNEGSKA come from the germline V gene (reference sequence). The CDR3 spans 14 residues.

This sequence joins TRBV29-1 and TRBJ1-1, with a possible D match to TRBD1 (5 bases). Germline assignment: CDR1 SQVTM and CDR2 ANQGSEA. The CDR3 covers 12 residues. V lost 5 bases, J lost 1 base, and 8 bases lay in between. The CDR3 sequence: CSVYRSNTEAFF. CDR3 DNA: TGCAGCGTTTACAGGTCGAACACTGAAGCTTTCTTT.

This chain links TRBV20-1 with TRBJ1-2, with TRBD1 as a possible D gene (5 bases). Trimming stripped 2 bases from V and 2 bases from J, with 9 bases between. Germline lookup yields CDR1 DFQATT and CDR2 SNEGSKA (reference sequence). The CDR3 spans 13 residues. CDR3 region: CSARLRDNYGYTF. The CDR3, as DNA: TGCAGTGCTAGACTCAGGGACAACTATGGCTACACCTTC.

This clonotype was seen only a few times. The rearrangement links TRBV2 to TRBJ2-2; 10 bases map to TRBD2. The CDR3 has 15 residues. The V segment lost 4 bases and the J segment 3 bases; nucleotides outside the gene matches: 2. The germline CDR1 and CDR2 sequences are SNHLY and FYNNEI. The CDR3, as DNA: TGTGCCAGCAGTGTTACTAGCGGGGACACCGGGGAGCTGTTTTTT. Its translation is CASSVTSGDTGELFF.

V usage is TRBV20-1 and J usage is TRBJ2-5; D possibly corresponds to TRBD1 (5 bases). CDR1 is DFQATT, CDR2 SNEGSKA, per germline (reference sequence). This CDR3 has 13 amino acids. The CDR3 loop reads CRAPSQGIETQYF. As DNA, the CDR3 is TGCAGAGCGCCGAGCCAGGGTATAGAGACCCAGTACTTC.

In this sample, this clonotype turned up a few times. The genes are TRBV15 and TRBJ1-5, with no clear D. CDR3 length: 14 amino acids. The germline V and J ends were trimmed by 6 bases and 0 bases, with 9 bases remaining between them. Germline V lookup: CDR1 LNHNV, CDR2 YYDKDF (reference sequence). CDR3 DNA: TGTGCCACCAGGGGCAGTTATAGCAATCAGCCCCAGCATTTT. This encodes CATRGSYSNQPQHF.

The chain links TRBV7-2 to TRBJ2-2; D gene ambiguous. This CDR3 contains 14 residues. Germline loops: CDR1 SGHTA, CDR2 FQGNSA. Between the trimmed V and J ends, which lost 5 bases and 6 bases, there was a span of 13 bases. CDR3 sequence reads: CASSLTPLAGELFF. The CDR3 DNA reads as TGTGCCAGCAGCCTCACCCCTCTGGCCGGGGAGCTGTTTTTT.

The rearrangement joins TRBV4-3 to TRBJ2-5, with 12 bases matching TRBD2. V gave up 5 bases and J gave up 5 bases; unmatched junction bases: 9. Germline CDR1 is LGHNA and CDR2 is YSLEER. The CDR3 covers 16 residues. The CDR3 nucleotides read TGCGCCAGCAGCTCCAGACTAGCGGGAGATTTTGAGACCCAGTACTTC. Translated: CASSSRLAGDFETQYF.

There are a few counts of this clonotype. V is TRBV11-2 and J is TRBJ2-7; D is possibly TRBD2 (5 bases). Trimming pared 0 bases from V and 3 bases from J, leaving 15 bases between. CDR1 and CDR2 from the germline V gene are SGHAT and FQNNGV. The CDR3 contains 16 residues. The CDR3 reads CASSLEAGRGYYEQYF. CDR3 sequence (DNA): TGTGCCAGCAGCTTAGAAGCTGGTCGGGGTTACTACGAGCAGTACTTC. Combining the CDR3 with reference TRBV11-2 and TRBJ2-7 gives the whole variable domain EAGVAQSPRYKIIEKRQSVAFWCNPISGHATLYWYQQILGQGPKLLIQFQNNGVVDDSQLPKDRFSAERLKGVDSTLKIQPAKLEDSAVYLCASSLEAGRGYYEQYFGPGTRLTVT.

The chain links TRBV6-1 to TRBJ2-7; no firm D call. V was pared by 4 bases and J by 2 bases, with 9 bases between. Germline V CDR1 and CDR2: MNHNS, SASEGT. CDR3 length: 13 residues. The CDR3 spells CASSVGETYEQYF. DNA of the CDR3: TGTGCCAGCAGTGTTGGGGAAACCTACGAGCAGTACTTC.

The sample holds many counts of this clonotype. The chain combines TRBV12-3 or TRBV12-4 with TRBJ1-1; D is ambiguous. CDR3 length equals 15 residues. Trimming pared 3 bases from V and 7 bases from J, leaving 18 bases between. This CDR3 is CASSFPPLVGVEAFF. CDR3 DNA sequence: TGTGCCAGCAGTTTTCCACCGTTGGTGGGAGTTGAAGCTTTCTTT.

The gene calls are TRBV28 and TRBJ2-7; no definite D call. This CDR3 comprises 14 residues. In germline, CDR1 is MDHEN, CDR2 SYDVKM. The V and J ends lost 5 bases and 3 bases respectively, with 14 bases between them. As DNA, the CDR3 is TGTGCCAGCAGTCCACCCCTAGAGAGCTACGAGCAGTACTTC. This sequence encodes CASSPPLESYEQYF. The full variable domain, completed using reference TRBV28 and TRBJ2-7, is DVKVTQSSRYLVKRTGEKVFLECVQDMDHENMFWYRQDPGLGLRLIYFSYDVKMKEKGDIPEGYSVSREKKERFSLILESASTNQTSMYLCASSPPLESYEQYFGPGTRLTVT.

The chain links TRBV7-6 to TRBJ2-3; D not certain. The CDR3 spans 13 residues. Germline lookup yields CDR1 SGHVS and CDR2 FNYEAQ. Between the trimmed V and J ends, which lost 3 bases and 5 bases, there was a span of 9 bases. As DNA, the CDR3 is TGTGCCAGCAGCTTGGAGTTACGAGATACGCAGTATTTT. Translated, it gives CASSLELRDTQYF. The full variable domain, completed using reference TRBV7-6 and TRBJ2-3, is GAGVSQSPRYKVTKRGQDVALRCDPISGHVSLYWYRQALGQGPEFLTYFNYEAQQDKSGLPNDRFSAERPEGSISTLTIQRTEQRDSAMYRCASSLELRDTQYFGPGTRLTVL.

The chain links TRBV27 to TRBJ1-1, with D unclear. CDR1 and CDR2 from the germline V gene are MNHEY and SMNVEV (reference sequence). V was trimmed by 0 bases and J by 6 bases, leaving 14 bases between them. The CDR3 spans 15 residues. CDR3 sequence reads: CASSLSWAPEAEAFF. CDR3 nucleotide sequence: TGTGCCAGCAGTTTATCGTGGGCGCCAGAAGCTGAAGCTTTCTTT.